A selection of T cell receptor beta chains follows, all from one sample in a study of shared clonotypes between healthy human individuals. Clones were sequenced by immunoSEQ multiplex PCR, and TCRdb holds only the in-frame ones, with some missing. The sample carries fewer than 700,000 clones, approximately 95% recorded once. Sequencing was carried out using naive CD8+ T cells sorted from blood. The source is a woman aged 25 to 39 in good health. Each CDR3 is given with its conserved first and last residue.

J	V	CDR3
TRBJ2-2	TRBV27	CASSLFGGDSTGELFF
TRBJ1-1	TRBV19	CASSIGSGTEAFF
TRBJ1-3	TRBV5-5	CASSLGQGGGNTIYF
TRBJ1-3	TRBV4-1	CASSQQSEISGNTIYF
TRBJ1-1	TRBV5-6	CASEDRKWGTEAFF
TRBJ2-2	TRBV5-4	CASSLGATGGYTGELFF
TRBJ2-7	TRBV4-1	CASSPAAGGYEQYF
TRBJ1-2	TRBV5-6	CASSFGTGNYGYTF
TRBJ2-1	TRBV29-1	CSLRGGEGSSYNEQFF
TRBJ2-3	TRBV5-6	CASREGNTDTQYF
TRBJ2-3	TRBV7-9	CASSLVAGASTDTQYF
TRBJ2-1	TRBV6-5	CASSNSGRAYFEQFF
TRBJ2-1	TRBV7-9	CASSPDEGEGHNEQFF
TRBJ2-1	TRBV7-9	CASSLKYNEQFF
TRBJ2-6	TRBV21-1	CASSRDRRSTGANVLTF
TRBJ2-2	TRBV28	CASSAGGAYTGELFF
TRBJ2-7	TRBV28	CASSFDRSPSYEQYF
TRBJ2-5	TRBV9	CASSEGTLRGQETQYF
TRBJ2-1	TRBV7-2	CASSLGGDLYNEQFF
TRBJ2-1	TRBV15	CATSQTSGTLNNEQFF
TRBJ1-1	TRBV5-4	CASSLGYTEAFF
TRBJ2-7	TRBV7-2	CASSQTGVLMYEQYF
TRBJ1-1	TRBV5-6	CASSTNPGGPNTEAFF
TRBJ2-7	TRBV27	CASSFAGYEQYF
TRBJ2-1	TRBV7-7	CASSRESGMGNEQFF
TRBJ2-1	TRBV7-9	CASSLLAGGGNEQFF
TRBJ2-1	TRBV13	CASSSPAGTSGNNEQFF
TRBJ1-1	TRBV7-9	CASSGGDTEAFF
TRBJ1-5	TRBV6-1	CASSTRQGTNQPQHF
TRBJ1-1	TRBV15	CATSEYVSGTNTEAFF
TRBJ2-3	TRBV10-1	CASSGSGWTDTQYF
TRBJ2-1	TRBV29-1	CSVYGTSDANEQFF
TRBJ2-5	TRBV28	CASSPGDVQYF
TRBJ1-1	TRBV5-8	CANDPGAFF
TRBJ2-1	TRBV6-6	CASRGEIGYNEQFF
TRBJ1-1	TRBV28	CASSLWGTENTEAFF
TRBJ2-1	TRBV29-1	CSVDEGSYNEQFF
TRBJ2-1	TRBV2	CATSAPGLAGDSNEQFF
TRBJ1-3	TRBV28	CASSFSGFGNTIYF
TRBJ2-7	TRBV15	CATSHGAGTDYEQYF
TRBJ2-3	TRBV27	CASSLSAPSGIFTDTQYF
.	TRBV7-6	CASSLGQDYEQYF
TRBJ1-1	TRBV5-4	CASSLGNRAGRYTEAFF
TRBJ2-7	TRBV20-1	CSAPLAAEQYF
TRBJ2-1	TRBV9	CASSSRSGGDNEQFF
TRBJ2-3	TRBV7-8	CASSFPSLIAGGPTDTQYF
TRBJ1-1	TRBV5-6	CASSSPGGWNTEAFF
TRBJ1-1	TRBV5-1	CASSLSGLSTNTEAFF
TRBJ2-1	TRBV5-6	CASSLYAGNPYNEQFF
TRBJ1-1	TRBV7-9	CASSLGPAAFF
TRBJ2-2	TRBV6-1	CASSVGQGPGELFF
TRBJ2-7	TRBV5-6	CASSLTDPSYEQYF